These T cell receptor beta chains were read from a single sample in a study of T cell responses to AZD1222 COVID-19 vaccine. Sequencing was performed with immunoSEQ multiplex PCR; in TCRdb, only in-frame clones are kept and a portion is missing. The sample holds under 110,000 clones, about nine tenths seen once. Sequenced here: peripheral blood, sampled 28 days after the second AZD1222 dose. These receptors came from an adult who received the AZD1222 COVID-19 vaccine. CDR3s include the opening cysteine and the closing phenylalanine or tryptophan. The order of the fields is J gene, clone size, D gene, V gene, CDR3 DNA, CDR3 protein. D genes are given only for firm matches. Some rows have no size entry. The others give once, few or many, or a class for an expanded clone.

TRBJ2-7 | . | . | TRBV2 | TGTGCCAGCAGTGAATGGGCACAAGGGCAGTACGAGCAGTACTTC | CASSEWAQGQYEQYF
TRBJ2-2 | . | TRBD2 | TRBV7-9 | TGTGCCAGCAGCTTTTATCGGGGGGGCACCGGGGAGCTGTTTTTT | CASSFYRGGTGELFF
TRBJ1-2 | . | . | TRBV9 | TGTGCCAGCAGCTTGAGACAGTACGCCAACTATGGCTACACCTTC | CASSLRQYANYGYTF
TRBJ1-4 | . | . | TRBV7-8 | TGTGCCAGCAGCTCTAGACCCGGGGCCAGAAGCAATGAAAAACTGTTTTTT | CASSSRPGARSNEKLFF
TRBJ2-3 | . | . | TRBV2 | TGTGCCAGCAGTGGCCAGGGGTCCCGCACAGATACGCAGTATTTT | CASSGQGSRTDTQYF
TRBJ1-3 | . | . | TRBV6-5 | TGTGCCAGCAGCCAACGGGGCAGGGGTTCGGACACCATATATTTT | CASSQRGRGSDTIYF
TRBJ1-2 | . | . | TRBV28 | TGTGCCAGCAGTTTTGACAGCCACTATGGCTACACCTTC | CASSFDSHYGYTF
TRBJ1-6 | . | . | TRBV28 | TGTGCCAGCAGTTTAGTTCAGGGCACCTCACCCCTCCACTTT | CASSLVQGTSPLHF
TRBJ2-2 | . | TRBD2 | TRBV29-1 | TGCAGCGTTTTTGGGGGGGACACCGGGGAGCTGTTTTTT | CSVFGGDTGELFF
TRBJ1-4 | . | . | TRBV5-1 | TGCGCCAGCAGCTCGCCGGGGACTTTGGGCTCCGGGGAAAAACTGTTTTTT | CASSSPGTLGSGEKLFF
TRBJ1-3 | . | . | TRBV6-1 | TGTGCCAGCAGTGAGGGATGGCCTTTTGGAAACACCATATATTTT | CASSEGWPFGNTIYF
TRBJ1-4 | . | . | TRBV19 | TGTGCCAGTGAGAGGGAAAAACTGTTTTTT | CASEREKLFF
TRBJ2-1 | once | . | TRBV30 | TGTGCCTGGAGGCCCACCAATGAGCAGTTCTTC | CAWRPTNEQFF
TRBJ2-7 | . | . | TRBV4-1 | TGCGCCAGCAGCCAGGTGGCCGTCTCCTACGAGCAGTACTTC | CASSQVAVSYEQYF
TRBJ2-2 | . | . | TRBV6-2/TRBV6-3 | TGTGCCAGCAGTTACCCCGCGGGAAACACCGGGGAGCTGTTTTTT | CASSYPAGNTGELFF
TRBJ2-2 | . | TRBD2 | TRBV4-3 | TGCGCCAGCAGCCACGCGACTAGCGGGGCGTCGAACACCGGGGAGCTGTTTTTT | CASSHATSGASNTGELFF
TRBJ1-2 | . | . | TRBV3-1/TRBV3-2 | TGTGCCAGCAGCCAAGGGGGGCTCACGAACTATGGCTACACCTTC | CASSQGGLTNYGYTF
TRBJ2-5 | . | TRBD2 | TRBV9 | TGTGCCAGCAGCGTAGGACTAGCGGGGGCGGCCCAGTACTTC | CASSVGLAGAAQYF
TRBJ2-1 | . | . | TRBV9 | TGTGCCAGCAGCGTAGAGGCAGTAAGGGGTGAGCAGTTCTTC | CASSVEAVRGEQFF
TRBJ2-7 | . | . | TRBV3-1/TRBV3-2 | TGTGCCAGCAGCCAAGAATACGAGCAGTACTTC | CASSQEYEQYF
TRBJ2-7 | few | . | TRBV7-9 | TGTGCCAGCAGCTTAGGGCTGGGCGGGGAGCGAGTTTACGAGCAGTACTTC | CASSLGLGGERVYEQYF
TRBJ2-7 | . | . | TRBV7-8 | TGTGCCAGCCTCCACCCCGCGCGGGCCTACGAGCAGTACTTC | CASLHPARAYEQYF
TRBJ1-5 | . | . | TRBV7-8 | TGTGCCAGCAGCTTAGCGTCCGGGGATAGCAATCAGCCCCAGCATTTT | CASSLASGDSNQPQHF
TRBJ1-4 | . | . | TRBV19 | TGTGCCAGTAGCGATGCAGGGTGGGATAATGAAAAACTGTTTTTT | CASSDAGWDNEKLFF
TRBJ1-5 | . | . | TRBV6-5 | TGTGCCAGCAGCCCAGGTGGGAATCAGCCCCAGCATTTT | CASSPGGNQPQHF
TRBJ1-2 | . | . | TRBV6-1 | TGTGCCAGCAGTGATTCTGTCTTTGCTAACTATGGCTACACCTTC | CASSDSVFANYGYTF
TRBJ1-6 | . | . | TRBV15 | TGTGCCACCAGCCCCGGGTTGGGGACGGCTTCACCCCTCCACTTT | CATSPGLGTASPLHF
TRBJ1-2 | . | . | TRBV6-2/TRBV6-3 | TGTGCCAGCAGTTACGGACGGCATGGCTACACCTTC | CASSYGRHGYTF
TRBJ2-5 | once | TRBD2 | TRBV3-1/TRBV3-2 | TGTGCCAGCAGCCAAGGAGGGGAGGGAACCGAGACCCAGTACTTC | CASSQGGEGTETQYF
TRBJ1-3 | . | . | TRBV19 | TGTGCCAGTACCCCGGACAACTCTGGAAACACCATATATTTT | CASTPDNSGNTIYF
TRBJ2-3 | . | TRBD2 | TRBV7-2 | TGTGCCAGCAGCGGGTTTAGCGGGGGATTGCATACGCAGTATTTT | CASSGFSGGLHTQYF
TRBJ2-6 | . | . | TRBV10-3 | TGTGCCATCAGTGGGTCTCAGGGACTCAGCGGGGCCAACGTCCTGACTTTC | CAISGSQGLSGANVLTF
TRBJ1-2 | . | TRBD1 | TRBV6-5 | TGTGCCAGCAGCGGGACAGAGGGACGCTACACCTTC | CASSGTEGRYTF
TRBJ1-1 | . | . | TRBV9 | TGTGCCAGCAACCCGGAAGGACAGAACACTGAAGCTTTCTTT | CASNPEGQNTEAFF
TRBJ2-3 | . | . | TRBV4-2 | TGTGCCAGCAGCCAAGACAGGGGCGCGGCGCAGTATTTT | CASSQDRGAAQYF
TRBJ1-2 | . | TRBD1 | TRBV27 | TGTGCCAGCAGTTTATTCCGACAGGGGCATGGCTACACCTTC | CASSLFRQGHGYTF
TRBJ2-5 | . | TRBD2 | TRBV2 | TGTGCCAGCAGCCCCCGGACTAGCGGGGGCAGAGAGACCCAGTACTTC | CASSPRTSGGRETQYF
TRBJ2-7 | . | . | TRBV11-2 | TGTGCCAGCAGCAGGGGGGGCTCCTACGAGCAGTACTTC | CASSRGGSYEQYF
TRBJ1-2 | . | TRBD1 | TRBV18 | TGTGCCAGCTCACCAGACAGGGGGCAAGGCTACACCTTC | CASSPDRGQGYTF
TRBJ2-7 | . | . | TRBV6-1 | TGTGCCAGCAGTGAAGTCTGGCGGCCTACCTACGAGCAGTACTTC | CASSEVWRPTYEQYF
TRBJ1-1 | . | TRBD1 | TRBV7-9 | TGTGCCAGCAGCTTTGGGACAGGATTCACTGAAGCTTTCTTT | CASSFGTGFTEAFF
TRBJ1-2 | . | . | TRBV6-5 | TGTGCCAGCAGTTACTCGTGGGACTTCCCCTGGGGCTACACCTTC | CASSYSWDFPWGYTF
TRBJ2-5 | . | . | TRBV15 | TGTGCCACCAGCCCGTTGACCCAGTACTTC | CATSPLTQYF
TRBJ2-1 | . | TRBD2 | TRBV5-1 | TGCGCCAGCAGCCCCAGGGACTACTACAATGAGCAGTTCTTC | CASSPRDYYNEQFF
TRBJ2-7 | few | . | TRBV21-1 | TGTGCCAGCAGCATTTGCCGGCTAGCGGGGGAGTACCTCCAGTACTTC | CASSICRLAGEYLQYF
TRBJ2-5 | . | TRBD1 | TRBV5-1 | TGCGCCAGCAGCTTGGAGGGGGCAGATGTGGAGACCCAGTACTTC | CASSLEGADVETQYF
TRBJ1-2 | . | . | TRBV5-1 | TGCGCCAGCAGCCCGTTAACTGGGTCTAACTATGGCTACACCTTC | CASSPLTGSNYGYTF
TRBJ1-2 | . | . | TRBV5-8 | TGTGCCAGCAGCTTGGGCAGGGTTTGGACGGCTAACTATGGCTACACCTTC | CASSLGRVWTANYGYTF
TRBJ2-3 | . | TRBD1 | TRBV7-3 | TGTGCCAGCAGCTTAGGGGGGACAGGGGGCAGAGATACGCAGTATTTT | CASSLGGTGGRDTQYF
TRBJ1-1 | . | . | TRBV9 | TGTGCCAGCAGCGCGCAGGGAGATTGGACTGAAGCTTTCTTT | CASSAQGDWTEAFF
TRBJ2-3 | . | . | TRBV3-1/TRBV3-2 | TGTGCCAGCAGCCAAGGGGGGAACCAACGACGATTT | CASSQGGNQRRF
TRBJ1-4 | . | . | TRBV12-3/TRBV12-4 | TGTGCCAGCAGTTTAGGCCAGAAACTGTTTTTT | CASSLGQKLFF
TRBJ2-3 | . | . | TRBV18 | TGTGCCAGCTCACCGGTGGGCACAGATACGCAGTATTTT | CASSPVGTDTQYF
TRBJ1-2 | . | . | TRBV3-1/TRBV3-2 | TGTGCCAGCAGCCAGGGTAGTATCTATGGCTACACCTTC | CASSQGSIYGYTF
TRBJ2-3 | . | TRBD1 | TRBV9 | TGTGCCAGCAGCGCGGACAGGGCGTTGGCAGATACGCAGTATTTT | CASSADRALADTQYF
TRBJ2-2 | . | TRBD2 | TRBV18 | TGTGCCAGCTCACCAATGAGACTAGCGGGTGCTTCGAACACCGGGGAGCTGTTTTTT | CASSPMRLAGASNTGELFF
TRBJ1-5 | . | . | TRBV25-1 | TGTGCCAGCAGCGCGGGACCTTTAAATCAGCCCCAGCATTTT | CASSAGPLNQPQHF
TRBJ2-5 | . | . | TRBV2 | TGTGCCAGCAACGAGACTCCAGGTCCAGAGACCCAGTACTTC | CASNETPGPETQYF